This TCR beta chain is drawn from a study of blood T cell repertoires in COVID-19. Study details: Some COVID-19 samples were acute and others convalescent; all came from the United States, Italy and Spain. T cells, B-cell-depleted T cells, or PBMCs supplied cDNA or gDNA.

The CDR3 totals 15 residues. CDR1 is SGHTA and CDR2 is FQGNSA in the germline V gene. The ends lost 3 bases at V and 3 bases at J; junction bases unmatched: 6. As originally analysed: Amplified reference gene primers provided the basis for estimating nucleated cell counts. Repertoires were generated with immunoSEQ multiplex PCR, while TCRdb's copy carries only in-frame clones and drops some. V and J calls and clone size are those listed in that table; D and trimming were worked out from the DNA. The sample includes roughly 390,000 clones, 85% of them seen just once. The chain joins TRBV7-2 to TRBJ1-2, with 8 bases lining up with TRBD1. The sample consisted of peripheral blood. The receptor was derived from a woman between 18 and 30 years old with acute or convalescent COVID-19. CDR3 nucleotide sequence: TGTGCCAGCAGCTTGTCAGGGGGCACGGACTATGGCTACACCTTC. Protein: CASSLSGGTDYGYTF.